This T cell receptor beta chain was obtained from a study of shared clonotypes between healthy human individuals (dated by TCRdb to between 2020 and 2021). Concerning the study at large: The cohort comprised a couple of women and a few men aged 18 to 49 years. For each donor, CD4 naive and CD4 memory were each run on three plates, CD8 naive on two plates, and CD8 memory on one plate. The study deeply sequenced blood TCR repertoires of about 5 healthy adults to estimate repertoire size and the extent of clonotype sharing between individuals. Libraries were prepared and TCR repertoires were sequenced by different laboratories using diverse techniques, in order to increase sequencing depth and limit assay-specific biases. Leukapheresis yielded between about 0.85 and 9 billion PBMCs per donor. Beyond this particular receptor, the publication reports: When four donors were compared, the shared fraction of clonotypes was around 5.1% for naive CD4, less than 4% for naive CD8, more than 2% for memory CD4, and 0.4% for memory CD8. The small number of donors limited the genetic and exposure-history diversity represented. Even with the large sequencing depth, rarefaction of the sorted-subset datasets indicated that sequencing was incomplete. Sampling was limited to blood, and TCR repertoires in tissue likely differ from TCR repertoires in blood. Naive subsets generally had larger estimated clonotype richness than memory subsets did. Compared with non-shared clonotypes, the clonotypes found in all four sorted-subset donors had higher generation probabilities. Based on pairwise subsampling, the degree of clonotype sharing among donors was expected to be affected by sequencing depth.

CD8 naive samples were obtained by positive selection for CCR7 among CD45RO-negative cells, yielding a CD45RA+CCR7+ population from which TemRA cells were excluded. The donors were healthy, HIV-negative adults with no recently reported acute infections or vaccinations. Every donor was a Caucasian adult living in Nashville, Tennessee, USA. Blood was obtained by leukapheresis, after which PBMCs were separated by Ficoll-Histopaque density gradient centrifugation and cryopreserved in liquid nitrogen vapor phase. Analytical flow cytometry was used to check the purity and quantity of every magnetically sorted T cell population. Genomic DNA was isolated from each sorted fraction and quantified by UV absorbance on a Nanodrop 2000c. CDR1 and CDR2 were assigned from the germline V gene (reference sequence) as LNHDA and SQIVND. The CDR3, from cysteine to phenylalanine, totals 9 residues. The entry retains the CDR3 DNA only, 27 bases that are in frame from base 1. The junction carries 4 bases between V and J, which are trimmed by 10 bases and 4 bases respectively.

TCR CDR3 regions were amplified from genomic DNA by multiplex PCR using the deep immunoSEQ assay. Genomic DNA extracted from each cell subset was distributed evenly over all wells of several immunoSEQ 96-well plates, and each plate served as one replicate. For sorted subsets, each replicate PCR was loaded with 150 to 250 ng genomic DNA, equivalent to roughly 30,000 T cell genomes. Purified libraries were measured with a Qubit 3.0 fluorometer, size-checked on a Bioanalyzer 2100, and measured again with the KAPA Library Quantification kit. Each immunoSEQ 96-well plate was sequenced on its own single-read 150-cycle Illumina NextSeq 550 flow cell. On the authors' methods: Because the immunoSEQ output held only junctional sequences and lacked quality scores, the filtering could not match the filtering applied to full-length reads. Sequences were annotated with PyIR, a Python wrapper for IgBLAST v1.9, and V/J genes and CDR3 were assigned using IMGT germline references. Reads were filtered out if the reads had weak V/J assignments (E-value above 1e-6), no CDR3, stop codons, out-of-frame junctions, or ambiguous translated residues. V3J clonotypes were defined as sequences sharing the same inferred V gene, J gene, and CDR3 amino acid sequence. The percentage overlap between two repertoires was calculated by dividing the number of shared unique clonotypes by the size of the smaller repertoire. Three approaches were used to assess repertoire richness: RTK rarefaction, the Chao1 estimator, and Recon v2.1 estimates of unobserved clonotypes. For all TCRbeta clonotypes obtained by the gDNA method from a handful of donors, generation probabilities were computed with OLGA. TCRdb holds this immuneACCESS table with in-frame rearrangements only. Some clones are missing; in checked studies, unresolved V genes explain under half, and the rest has no known cause. That table furnishes V, J and clone size, whereas the DNA furnished D and trimming. The sample contains around 2.1 million clones, approximately 94% of them found a single time. The ten top clones hold over 1.5% of the sample.

In the case of this clone: Its antigen is still unknown. The record has no base qualities; no much larger clone is one base away.

Sequenced material: naive CD8+ T cells from PBMCs. Taken with the paper, the label for cell subset or site translates to: CD45RA+CCR7+. This receptor was identified in a man younger than 35 in good health. Some clones in this sample may be carry-over from other donors' samples. The V and J genes are TRBV19 and TRBJ2-5; the D gene cannot be named for sure. Read as DNA, the sequence is TGTGCCACCCGAGAGACCCAGTACTTC. Its protein reads: CATRETQYF.